This T cell receptor (beta chain) was profiled in a study of T cell responses to AZD1222 COVID-19 vaccine. Findings of the study overall: Across spike, vaccine-associated CD4 TCRs were found, dominant at 160-218 and 743-854. The reported proportion of spike-specific TCRs targeting unmutated variant regions was nearly half.

J gave up 2 bases and V 3 bases, and 3 bases lay outside the gene matches. CDR3 size: 16 residues. Germline V gene sequence: CDR1 SGHRS, CDR2 YFSETQ. The assay was immunoSEQ multiplex PCR, and TCRdb's table has in-frame clones only and misses some. The table has approximately 150,000 clones, approximately 89% seen once. Concerning this clone: Antigen: not known.

This chain uses TRBV5-1 with TRBJ2-1; 12 positions agree with TRBD2. Sequencing was performed on peripheral blood, taken 28 days after the second AZD1222 dose. The TCR was taken from an adult who received the AZD1222 COVID-19 vaccine. DNA for the CDR3: TGCGCCAGCAGCTCGAGACTAGCGGGAGCCTACAATGAGCAGTTCTTC. This codes for CASSSRLAGAYNEQFF.